This T cell receptor (beta chain) was found in a study of T cell repertoires in cytomegalovirus infection. Background on the study: Carrying CMV and the relevant HLA type showed in public TCR beta signatures.

One entry per CDR3 protein results from TCRdb running MiXCR on the reads. The table includes approximately 490,000 distinct CDR3 sequences, 11% detected once. In its sample, this clonotype was seen many times. Its specificity is not known. Findings and caveats of the study: The ex vivo response was dominated by HLA-C-restricted CMV-specific TCR beta clonotypes. Public TCR beta family frequency separated CMV-and-HLA carriers, including in an independent cohort.

With 7 bases removed from V and 2 bases from J, the gap between germline ends came to 5 bases. CDR1 SEHNR and CDR2 FQNEAQ come from the germline V gene (reference sequence). The length of the CDR3 is 11 residues. The sample comprised PBMCs. The sequence was obtained from a human donor in good health (CMV status not recorded). Some clones in this sample may be carry-over from other donors' samples. The chain is built from TRBV7-9 and TRBJ1-2; no clear D. The DNA of the CDR3 is TGTGCCAGCACAAGGAACTATGGCTACACCTTC. This codes for CASTRNYGYTF.